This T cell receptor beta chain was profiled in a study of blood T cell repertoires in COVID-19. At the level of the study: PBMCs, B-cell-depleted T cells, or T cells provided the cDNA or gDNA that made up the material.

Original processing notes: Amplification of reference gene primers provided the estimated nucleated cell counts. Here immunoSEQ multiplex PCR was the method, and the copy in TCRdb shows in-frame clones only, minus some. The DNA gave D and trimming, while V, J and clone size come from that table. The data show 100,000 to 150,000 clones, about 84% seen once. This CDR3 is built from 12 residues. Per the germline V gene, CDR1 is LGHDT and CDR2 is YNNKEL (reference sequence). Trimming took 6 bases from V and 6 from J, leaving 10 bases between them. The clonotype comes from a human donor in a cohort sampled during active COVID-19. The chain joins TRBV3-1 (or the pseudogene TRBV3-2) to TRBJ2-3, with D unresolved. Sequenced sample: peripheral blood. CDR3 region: CASSTQSDTQYF. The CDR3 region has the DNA TGTGCCAGCAGTACCCAGTCGGATACGCAGTATTTT.